Shown below are 20 T cell receptor beta chains from a single sample sequenced in a study of T cells in narcolepsy. Sequenced by immunoSEQ multiplex PCR; TCRdb stores in-frame clones only, minus some. This sample has fewer than 30,000 clones, with about four fifths found just once. Material for sequencing was CD45RA- memory CD4+ T cells from PBMCs. The receptors here all came from a human donor with narcolepsy.

The V and J genes are TRBV5-6 and TRBJ2-3, with TRBD2 matching 10 bases. The CDR3 totals 16 residues. Germline trimming cut 7 bases from V and 1 base from J; bases unmatched to any gene: 9. Germline CDR1 SGHDT, CDR2 YYEEEE. CDR3 nucleotide sequence: TGTGCCAGCGGCGGACTAGCGGCACCCGGCACAGATACGCAGTATTTT. Translation: CASGGLAAPGTDTQYF.

This chain connects TRBV5-4 to TRBJ1-2; TRBD1 is a possible D gene (5 bases). The CDR3 is 15 residues long. V was shortened by 1 base and J by 9 bases, with 19 bases between the two germline ends. From germline, CDR1 is SGHNT and CDR2 YYREEE (reference sequence). The CDR3 reads CASSLIGSEGSSYTF. In DNA, the CDR3 is TGTGCCAGCAGCTTGATCGGTTCTGAGGGGTCTAGCTACACCTTC.

The chain employs TRBV11-2 and TRBJ2-7, with 10 positions matching TRBD1. Unmatched junction bases numbered 10, after V lost 1 base and J lost 1 base. This CDR3 comprises 18 residues. The germline CDR1 and CDR2 sequences are SGHAT and FQNNGV. The CDR3, as DNA: TGTGCCAGCAGCTTAGGTAGAACGGGACAGGGGCTTTCCTACGAGCAGTACTTC. Its protein is CASSLGRTGQGLSYEQYF.

The chain couples TRBV2 to TRBJ1-6; no definite D call. Germline V CDR1 and CDR2: SNHLY, FYNNEI. The CDR3 totals 14 residues. Deletions cut 4 bases from V and 8 bases from J, with 12 bases between. CDR3 nucleotide sequence: TGTGCCAGCAGTGTAGGAACTGGACATTCACCCCTCCACTTT. It encodes CASSVGTGHSPLHF.

This clone has only a few counts. The chain employs TRBV19 and TRBJ1-6, with unresolved D. The ends were cut back, 11 bases at V and 10 bases at J, with 21 bases in the middle. The germline CDR1 and CDR2 sequences are LNHDA and SQIVND (reference sequence). The CDR3 runs to 14 residues. CDR3: CACASAPAASPLHF. The CDR3 nucleotides are TGTGCCTGCGCGAGCGCCCCTGCGGCCTCACCCCTCCACTTT.

The V gene is TRBV2, the J gene TRBJ1-4; D may be TRBD1 (5 bases). Germline V gene lookup returns CDR1 SNHLY and CDR2 FYNNEI. The CDR3 contains 15 residues. The V end lost 2 bases, the J end lost 0 bases, and 7 bases lay between the germline ends. In nucleotides, the CDR3 is TGTGCCAGCAGTGAACGGGACGCAACTAATGAAAAACTGTTTTTT. Its translation: CASSERDATNEKLFF.

J is TRBJ1-2 and V is TRBV5-1, with D tentatively TRBD1 (5 bases). The V gene lost 4 bases and the J gene lost 8 bases, with 15 bases spanning the gap. Germline CDR1 is SGHRS and CDR2 is YFSETQ. The CDR3 is 13 residues long. CDR3 bases: TGCGCCAGCAGCGAGGAAGGGGCACGGGGCTACACCTTC. It yields the protein CASSEEGARGYTF.

This rearrangement joins TRBV5-1 to TRBJ2-5; 7 positions match TRBD2. This CDR3 region has 17 residues. The germline gives CDR1 SGHRS, CDR2 YFSETQ. After removal of 3 bases from V and 0 bases from J, the junction contained 11 bases not matched to a gene. CDR3: CASSSGGSSVYQETQYF. CDR3 sequence (DNA): TGCGCCAGCAGCTCGGGGGGTAGCTCAGTGTACCAAGAGACCCAGTACTTC.

The rearrangement joins TRBV5-6 to TRBJ2-6; D may be TRBD1 (5 bases). The germline CDR1 and CDR2 sequences are SGHDT and YYEEEE. Between the trimmed V and J ends, which lost 4 bases and 3 bases, there was a span of 8 bases. The CDR3 consists of 14 residues. CDR3 sequence: CASSAGFGANVLTF. CDR3 in DNA: TGTGCCAGCAGCGCAGGGTTTGGGGCCAACGTCCTGACTTTC.

This chain joins TRBV5-1 and TRBJ2-1, with 8 bases fitting TRBD1. The ends lost 1 base at V and 6 bases at J; junction bases unmatched: 9. The germline V gene has CDR1 SGHRS and CDR2 YFSETQ. This CDR3 is built from 16 residues. The CDR3 region is CASSLNEGRGLNEQFF. The CDR3 DNA follows: TGCGCCAGCAGCTTGAATGAAGGCAGGGGGCTCAATGAGCAGTTCTTC. Using reference TRBV5-1 and TRBJ2-1 for the parts outside the CDR3, the full variable domain is KAGVTQTPRYLIKTRGQQVTLSCSPISGHRSVSWYQQTPGQGLQFLFEYFSETQRNKGNFPGRFSGRQFSNSRSEMNVSTLELGDSALYLCASSLNEGRGLNEQFFGPGTRLTVL.

V usage is TRBV7-2 and J usage is TRBJ1-2, with TRBD1 identical over 7 bases. Losses at the gene ends were 4 bases for V and 2 bases for J; bases not matched to a gene: 4. Germline V gives CDR1 SGHTA, CDR2 FQGNSA. The CDR3 covers 14 residues. CDR3 coding DNA: TGTGCCAGCAGCTCAGGGGGGACAAACTATGGCTACACCTTC. It codes for CASSSGGTNYGYTF.

V usage is TRBV5-1 and J usage is TRBJ1-1; D gene uncertain. V lost 7 bases and J lost 3, with 19 bases in between. Germline values: CDR1 SGHRS, CDR2 YFSETQ. This CDR3 has 15 residues. CDR3 DNA sequence: TGCGCCAGCTCCCGAGGTACCAGCGGGTACACTGAAGCTTTCTTT. Amino acid sequence: CASSRGTSGYTEAFF.

This chain links TRBV4-2 with TRBJ1-2; D is possibly TRBD1 (6 bases). V shed 2 bases and J shed 5 bases, with 15 bases lying between them. CDR1 and CDR2 (germline): LGHNA, YNFKEQ. CDR3 size: 15 residues. The CDR3 here is CASSQSPGAQYGYTF. The CDR3 DNA follows: TGTGCCAGCAGCCAATCCCCGGGGGCTCAGTATGGCTACACCTTC.

This chain joins TRBV5-4 and TRBJ2-1; possible D gene TRBD1, 6 bases. Germline V lookup: CDR1 SGHNT, CDR2 YYREEE (reference sequence). V was trimmed by 0 bases and J by 4 bases, leaving 11 bases between them. This CDR3 spans 15 amino acids. In nucleotides, the CDR3 is TGTGCCAGCAGCTTGGACAGGGTATATTACAATGAGCAGTTCTTC. This gives the protein CASSLDRVYYNEQFF.

V is TRBV4-1 and J is TRBJ1-6; D is unresolved. Trimming shortened V by 0 bases and J by 2 bases, and 5 bases separated the two germline ends. The V gene's germline CDR1 is MGHRA and CDR2 YSYEKL. The CDR3 runs to 15 residues. CDR3 nucleotides: TGCGCCAGCAGCCAAGAAGTCACCTATAATTCACCCCTCCACTTT. Translation: CASSQEVTYNSPLHF.

The chain recombines TRBV7-2 with TRBJ2-2; D not resolved. V gave up 5 bases and J gave up 6 bases, with 7 bases separating them. This CDR3 is 12 amino acids long. Germline CDR1 is SGHTA and CDR2 is FQGNSA. CDR3: CASSPGPGELFF. CDR3 DNA: TGTGCCAGCAGCCCTGGCCCCGGGGAGCTGTTTTTT.

This rearrangement joins TRBV6-4 to TRBJ2-3; D is perhaps TRBD2 (6 bases). Germline V gene sequence: CDR1 MRHNA, CDR2 SNTAGT. The length of the CDR3 is 13 residues. The V gene lost 3 bases and the J gene lost 9 bases, with 13 bases spanning the gap. CDR3 loop: CASSEFSGGTQYF. The CDR3 nucleotides read TGTGCCAGCAGTGAATTTAGCGGAGGGACGCAGTATTTT.

The chain links TRBV5-6 to TRBJ2-1, with 10 bases aligning to TRBD1. The germline CDR1 and CDR2 sequences are SGHDT and YYEEEE. V lost 4 bases, J lost 3 bases, and 1 base stayed unmatched. The CDR3 spans 14 residues. The DNA of the CDR3 is TGTGCCAGCAGCCGGACAGGGGGCTACAATGAGCAGTTCTTC. This gives the protein CASSRTGGYNEQFF.

This clone is a singleton in its sample. V usage is TRBV6-5 and J usage is TRBJ1-1, with TRBD1 as a possible D gene (5 bases). The CDR3 has 14 residues. Per the germline V gene, CDR1 is MNHEY and CDR2 is SVGAGI. The V and J ends lost 5 bases and 10 bases respectively, with 20 bases between them. This chain's CDR3 is CASSRQSAAGPAFF. The DNA for the CDR3 is TGTGCCAGCAGTAGGCAGTCTGCTGCGGGACCAGCTTTCTTT.

There are a few counts of this clone. This rearrangement joins TRBV5-1 to TRBJ1-2; no clear D. CDR1 and CDR2 (germline): SGHRS, YFSETQ. The CDR3 totals 13 residues. Deletions cut 1 base from V and 4 bases from J, with 8 bases between. In DNA form, the CDR3 reads TGCGCCAGCAGCTTGCGGGGAAGCTATGGCTACACCTTC. This encodes CASSLRGSYGYTF.